Here is one T cell receptor (beta chain) with its context. Trimming shortened V by 6 bases and J by 2 bases, and 13 bases separated the two germline ends. The V gene's germline CDR1 is KGHSH and CDR2 LQKENI. The CDR3 sequence is 15 residues long. In the study's own analysis: Cell counts per sample came from amplifying reference gene primers. TCRdb keeps only in-frame clones here, not all; method: immunoSEQ multiplex PCR. V, J and clone size reflect that table, while D and trimming were determined from the DNA. The repertoire holds around 150,000 clones, with about four fifths as singletons. This sample was taken from a study of blood T cell repertoires in COVID-19. Study-level background: Samples representing acute and convalescent COVID-19 were sourced from the United States, Italy and Spain.

The sequencing sample was made of peripheral blood. The sequence came from an elderly woman with acute or convalescent COVID-19. This chain connects TRBV18 to TRBJ2-2; no reliable D call. CDR3 protein: CASSTAWVNTGELFF. The CDR3 DNA sequence: TGTGCCAGCTCTACAGCATGGGTTAACACCGGGGAGCTGTTTTTT.